A single sample is the source of the 30 T cell receptor beta chains below, sequenced in a study of T cell clonotyping in hematopoietic cell transplantation. Method: immunoSEQ multiplex PCR; TCRdb's copy keeps in-frame clones and lacks some. The sample lists 10,000 or so clones, 80% to 90% occurring once. Specimen: PBMCs, collected 180 days after allogeneic stem cell transplant. These receptors were collected from a human patient who had an allogeneic stem cell transplant, so the T cells may come from the graft donor. The donor label of this sample is uncertain. Some clones in this sample may be carry-over from other donors' samples.

A single count supports this clone. This chain joins TRBV19 and TRBJ1-5, with 11 bases that match TRBD1. V shed 3 bases and J 9 bases; nucleotides not matched to a gene: 7. CDR3 length equals 15 residues. Germline V gene sequence: CDR1 LNHDA, CDR2 SQIVND (reference sequence). This CDR3 is CASSIGQGAFSPQHF. The CDR3 bases are TGTGCCAGTAGTATTGGACAGGGGGCTTTTTCGCCCCAGCATTTT.

This rearrangement joins TRBV6-5 to TRBJ1-2, with 9 nucleotides matching TRBD1. CDR1 and CDR2 (germline): MNHEY, SVGAGI. The CDR3 covers 15 residues. The J segment lost 7 bases and the V segment lost 2 bases, leaving 8 bases of the junction unmatched. The CDR3 DNA reads as TGTGCCAGCAGTTACGGGGGGACAGGGAGTTTTGGCTACACCTTC. Amino acid sequence: CASSYGGTGSFGYTF.

V and J are TRBV9 and TRBJ1-4; D is ambiguous. Germline V CDR1 and CDR2: SGDLS, YYNGEE. Trimming stripped 7 bases from V and 5 bases from J, with 15 bases between. The CDR3 extends over 14 amino acids. For the CDR3, the DNA is TGTGCCAGCGAGGTCGCGGGGAAAAATGAAAAACTGTTTTTT. Encoded protein: CASEVAGKNEKLFF.

The chain uses TRBV19 and TRBJ2-5; TRBD1 or TRBD2 may be the D gene (6 bases each). The germline gives CDR1 LNHDA, CDR2 SQIVND (reference sequence). Trimming took off 8 bases at V and 2 bases at J, with 15 bases between the two ends. The CDR3 sequence is 14 residues long. DNA of the CDR3: TGTGCCAGTGGCATCGGGGGCCAACAAGAGACCCAGTACTTC. Amino acids: CASGIGGQQETQYF.

The chain recombines TRBV2 with TRBJ1-1, with D unclear. The CDR3 runs to 16 residues. Per germline, CDR1 SNHLY and CDR2 FYNNEI. V dropped 2 bases and J dropped 1 base, with 14 bases sitting between them. CDR3: CASSEPLSPANTEAFF. The CDR3, as DNA: TGTGCCAGCAGTGAACCCCTGAGCCCTGCGAACACTGAAGCTTTCTTT.

V and J are TRBV5-1 and TRBJ2-7; D gene uncertain. The CDR3 loop spans 15 amino acids. The V and J ends lost 3 bases and 6 bases respectively, with 19 bases between them. The germline V gene has CDR1 SGHRS and CDR2 YFSETQ. The DNA for the CDR3 is TGCGCCAGCAGCTCGATCCCCGCCGGGTCGTCCGAGCAGTACTTC. Its protein is CASSSIPAGSSEQYF.

The chain recombines TRBV7-6 with TRBJ2-1; 11 positions agree with TRBD2. Trimming cost V 4 bases and J 1 base; bases outside gene matches: 9. The CDR3 extends over 18 amino acids. Germline V CDR1 and CDR2: SGHVS, FNYEAQ. CDR3 sequence reads: CASSSQTSGDGSYNEQFF. The CDR3 nucleotides are TGTGCCAGCAGCTCCCAGACTAGCGGGGATGGGTCCTACAATGAGCAGTTCTTC.

This chain links TRBV15 with TRBJ1-3; no clear D. Germline loops: CDR1 LNHNV, CDR2 YYDKDF (reference sequence). This CDR3 has 16 amino acids. Trimming pared 0 bases from V and 0 bases from J, leaving 9 bases between. CDR3 sequence reads: CATSREIANSGNTIYF. The CDR3, as DNA: TGTGCCACCAGCAGAGAAATAGCCAACTCTGGAAACACCATATATTTT.

This rearrangement joins TRBV28 to TRBJ2-5; 8 nucleotides align to TRBD1. The trim removed 9 bases at V and 5 bases at J, leaving 8 bases unmatched. There are 13 residues in the CDR3. The germline CDR1 and CDR2 sequences are MDHEN and SYDVKM. CDR3 in amino acids: CASHGQGRETQYF. The DNA of the CDR3 is TGTGCCAGTCATGGACAGGGTCGGGAGACCCAGTACTTC.

In its sample, this clone was seen once. The chain links TRBV5-1 to TRBJ2-1; 14 nucleotides line up with TRBD2. This CDR3 contains 17 residues. CDR1 is SGHRS and CDR2 is YFSETQ in the germline V gene. V lost 3 bases, J lost 6 bases, and 8 bases stayed unmatched. CDR3 sequence: CASSSGGTSGGVNEQFF. In nucleotides, the CDR3 is TGCGCCAGCAGCTCAGGCGGGACTAGCGGGGGCGTCAATGAGCAGTTCTTC.

In this sample, this clone turned up a few times. The V call is TRBV11-2, the J call TRBJ2-1; D unclear. This CDR3 is 13 amino acids long. Trimming removed 5 bases from V and 7 bases from J, with 12 bases in between. Germline CDR1 SGHAT, CDR2 FQNNGV. CDR3 amino acids: CASSLKRANEQFF. The CDR3 DNA reads TGTGCCAGCAGCCTGAAAAGGGCGAATGAGCAGTTCTTC.

The chain couples TRBV30 to TRBJ1-6; tentatively, D is TRBD1 (5 bases). The CDR3 runs 13 residues. V gave up 2 bases and J gave up 7 bases, with 9 bases separating them. CDR1 GTSNPN and CDR2 SVGIG come from the germline V gene (reference sequence). The CDR3 nucleotides read TGTGCCTGGAGTCCGTCAGGGAATTCACCCCTCCACTTT. Amino acid sequence: CAWSPSGNSPLHF.

The rearrangement links TRBV5-6 to TRBJ2-2, with 9 bases identical to TRBD2. The CDR3 has 16 amino acids. J lost 7 bases, V lost 0 bases, and 7 bases had no gene match. Germline values: CDR1 SGHDT, CDR2 YYEEEE. The CDR3 loop is CASSLALAGYNGELFF. CDR3 nucleotides: TGTGCCAGCAGCTTGGCCCTAGCGGGGTATAACGGGGAGCTGTTTTTT.

This clone has only one observation. The chain links TRBV19 to TRBJ2-7; no clear D. Germline assignment: CDR1 LNHDA and CDR2 SQIVND (reference sequence). This CDR3 contains 14 residues. V gave up 5 bases and J gave up 2 bases, with 13 bases separating them. This chain's CDR3 is CASSPSVPPYEQYF. CDR3 nucleotides: TGTGCCAGTAGTCCCTCCGTGCCCCCCTACGAGCAGTACTTC.

The gene calls are TRBV28 and TRBJ2-3, with TRBD2 as a possible D gene (7 bases). V was shortened by 8 bases and J by 1 base, with 16 bases between the two germline ends. The CDR3 consists of 15 residues. CDR1 MDHEN and CDR2 SYDVKM come from the germline V gene. DNA for the CDR3: TGTGCCAGCTACCTTACAGGGAGGGGCACAGATACGCAGTATTTT. Translation: CASYLTGRGTDTQYF.

This clone was counted once. The genes are TRBV11-2 and TRBJ2-1, with 9 bases matching TRBD2. V shed 2 bases and J 6 bases; nucleotides not matched to a gene: 11. The CDR3 is 17 residues long. Per germline, CDR1 SGHAT and CDR2 FQNNGV. CDR3 bases: TGTGCCAGCAGCTTAAAGTCGTGGACTAGCGTCGGCAATGAGCAGTTCTTC. Translated, it gives CASSLKSWTSVGNEQFF.

The rearrangement uses TRBV10-3 and TRBJ2-3; D is perhaps TRBD2 (5 bases). This CDR3 spans 16 amino acids. Trimming removed 4 bases from V and 2 bases from J, with 16 bases in between. In germline, CDR1 is ENHRY, CDR2 SYGVKD. CDR3 in amino acids: CAISGGPGGATDTQYF. In nucleotides, the CDR3 is TGTGCCATCAGTGGAGGACCCGGAGGTGCCACAGATACGCAGTATTTT.

This rearrangement joins TRBV6-5 to TRBJ2-3, with TRBD2 matching over 7 bases. The CDR3 is made up of 14 amino acids. Looked up from germline, CDR1 is MNHEY and CDR2 is SVGAGI. The V segment lost 6 bases and the J segment 5 bases; nucleotides outside the gene matches: 8. CDR3 sequence (DNA): TGTGCCAGCAGCCGGGGGGACCATAGAGATACGCAGTATTTT. It encodes CASSRGDHRDTQYF.

The DNA of the CDR3 is TGTGCCAGCAGCTTCACGGGCCAGAACTATGGCTACACCTTC. Translating it yields CASSFTGQNYGYTF. V gene TRBV7-2 combines with J gene TRBJ1-2; D not resolved. V lost 3 bases, J lost 2 bases, and 10 bases lay in between. CDR1 and CDR2 from the germline V gene are SGHTA and FQGNSA. The CDR3 is 14 amino acids.

V gene TRBV7-8 combines with J gene TRBJ1-2; 9 nucleotides match TRBD1. Unmatched junction bases numbered 4, after V lost 1 base and J lost 4 bases. Germline CDR1 SGHVS, CDR2 FQNEAQ. The CDR3 consists of 15 residues. For the CDR3, the DNA is TGTGCCAGCAGCTTAGTCGACAGGGGGTTCTATGGCTACACCTTC. Protein product: CASSLVDRGFYGYTF.

CDR3: CASSSERVSYTF. The DNA of the CDR3 is TGTGCCAGCAGCTCTGAGAGGGTGAGCTACACCTTC. The chain uses TRBV7-9 and TRBJ1-2; D remains unclear. Germline V gene sequence: CDR1 SEHNR, CDR2 FQNEAQ (reference sequence). The CDR3 has 12 residues. Trimming took off 4 bases at V and 9 bases at J, with 12 bases between the two ends.

The chain is built from TRBV6-4 and TRBJ2-1; 7 bases match TRBD1. This CDR3 region has 12 residues. V shed 6 bases and J 9 bases; nucleotides not matched to a gene: 5. CDR1 is MRHNA, CDR2 SNTAGT, per germline. The CDR3 DNA follows: TGTGCCAGCAGAGACAGGGTTGGTGAGCAGTTCTTC. Encoded protein: CASRDRVGEQFF.

Within the sample, this clone is medium-sized. V and J are TRBV30 and TRBJ1-2; the D is unclear. The CDR3 is 13 residues long. CDR1 GTSNPN and CDR2 SVGIG come from the germline V gene (reference sequence). V was trimmed by 8 bases and J by 6 bases, leaving 19 bases between them. In DNA form, the CDR3 reads TGTGCCGGAAGGGTTTGGGATCGGAATGGCTACACCTTC. Translation: CAGRVWDRNGYTF. Together with reference TRBV30 and TRBJ1-2, the CDR3 gives the full variable domain: SQTIHQWPATLVQPVGSPLSLECTVEGTSNPNLYWYRQAAGRGLQLLFYSVGIGQISSEVPQNLSASRPQDRQFILSSKKLLLSDSGFYLCAGRVWDRNGYTFGSGTRLTVV.

The J gene is TRBJ2-1, the V gene TRBV5-1; 14 bases are shared with TRBD2. V trimming: 4 bases; J trimming: 7 bases; junction bases outside the gene matches: 13. This CDR3 is built from 18 residues. Germline V gene sequence: CDR1 SGHRS, CDR2 YFSETQ. CDR3 sequence reads: CASSMATSGGAKRNEQFF. DNA of the CDR3: TGCGCCAGCAGCATGGCGACTAGCGGGGGGGCGAAAAGGAATGAGCAGTTCTTC.

The chain uses TRBV5-8 and TRBJ1-3, with TRBD1 as a possible D gene (5 bases). CDR3 size: 15 residues. V was clipped by 4 bases and J by 2 bases, with 13 bases between them. Germline V lookup: CDR1 SGHTS, CDR2 YDEGEE. The CDR3 spells CASSDWGSPGNTIYF. CDR3 DNA: TGTGCCAGCAGCGATTGGGGGTCCCCTGGAAACACCATATATTTT.

The sample holds a few counts of this clone. This chain joins TRBV6-5 and TRBJ2-1; no clear D. The CDR3 sequence is 14 residues long. The germline V gene encodes CDR1 MNHEY and CDR2 SVGAGI. V lost 0 bases and J lost 4, with 7 bases in between. For the CDR3, the DNA is TGTGCCAGCAGTTACTCGTTGTCTTACAATGAGCAGTTCTTC. It codes for CASSYSLSYNEQFF.

The chain employs TRBV14 and TRBJ1-2; possibly TRBD1 for D (6 bases). The V gene's germline CDR1 is SGHDN and CDR2 FVKESK. This CDR3 region has 14 residues. Trimming removed 1 base from V and 7 bases from J, with 13 bases in between. This CDR3 reads CASSQVQGGSGYTF. CDR3 in DNA: TGTGCCAGCAGCCAAGTACAGGGTGGATCTGGCTACACCTTC. The variable domain in full, completed from reference TRBV14 and TRBJ1-2, reads EAGVTQFPSHSVIEKGQTVTLRCDPISGHDNLYWYRRVMGKEIKFLLHFVKESKQDESGMPNNRFLAERTGGTYSTLKVQPAELEDSGVYFCASSQVQGGSGYTFGSGTRLTVV.

The DNA of the CDR3 is TGCGCCAGCAGTCAATCTTACAAGGCGCCTGAAGCTTTCTTT. Its protein is CASSQSYKAPEAFF. The chain links TRBV23-1 to TRBJ1-1; D not certain. TRBV23-1 counts as an open reading frame of uncertain function. Trimming cost V 0 bases and J 6 bases, with 11 bases left between them. The CDR3 has 14 amino acids.

This clone was seen once. The chain couples TRBV5-5 to TRBJ2-7; D remains ambiguous. V was clipped by 3 bases and J by 0 bases, with 10 bases between them. This CDR3 spans 14 amino acids. Germline-derived CDR1 and CDR2 are SGHKS and YYEKEE (reference sequence). Here the CDR3 DNA reads TGTGCCAGCAGCTCCCTGGTCCCCTCCTACGAGCAGTACTTC. This encodes CASSSLVPSYEQYF.

This chain connects TRBV7-9 to TRBJ2-2; 8 nucleotides line up with TRBD2. The J segment lost 6 bases and the V segment lost 5 bases, leaving 5 bases of the junction unmatched. The CDR3 consists of 14 residues. Germline V gene sequence: CDR1 SEHNR, CDR2 FQNEAQ (reference sequence). CDR3 residues: CASSPGLAAGELFF. The CDR3 region has the DNA TGTGCCAGCAGCCCCGGACTAGCAGCCGGGGAGCTGTTTTTT.